Described below is a single T cell receptor beta chain sequence and its context. Its target is unknown. The authors ran a second PCR of about 7 to 11 cycles using a sample-barcoded 5' primer and a J-beta primer mix. Every sample produced at least 3 million CDR3-containing paired-end reads. A single record per CDR3 protein comes from TCRdb applying MiXCR to the 5' RACE reads. The table shows almost 1 million distinct CDR3 sequences, with about 53% occurring only once. This record comes from a study of blood T cells in healthy people across ages. Study-level results: There were more naive CD4+ cells and higher diversity in long-lived donors than in aged donors. Donor CMV infection status was unknown, possibly confounding age-related changes in expanded clonotypes.

J lost 8 bases, V lost 0 bases, and 10 bases had no gene match. Germline V lookup: CDR1 LGHNA, CDR2 YNFKEQ. The CDR3 contains 18 residues. V usage is TRBV4-2 and J usage is TRBJ2-3, with 14 bases identical to TRBD2. The receptor was derived from a woman in her fifties or sixties in good health. What was sequenced was blood. The CDR3, as DNA: TGTGCCAGCAGCCAAGAAGTCCCGACTAGCGGGAGGGGAGGTACGCAGTATTTT. This encodes CASSQEVPTSGRGGTQYF.